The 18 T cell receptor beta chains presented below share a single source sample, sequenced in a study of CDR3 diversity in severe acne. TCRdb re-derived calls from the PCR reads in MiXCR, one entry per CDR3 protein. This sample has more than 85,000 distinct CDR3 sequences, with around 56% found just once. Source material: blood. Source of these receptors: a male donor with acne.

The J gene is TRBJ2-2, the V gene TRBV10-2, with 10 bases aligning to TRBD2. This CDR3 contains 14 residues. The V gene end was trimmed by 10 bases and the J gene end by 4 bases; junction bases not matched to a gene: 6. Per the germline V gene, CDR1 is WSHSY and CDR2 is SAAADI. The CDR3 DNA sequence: TGCGCCACCAGCGGGAGGGCCCCCACCGGGGAGCTGTTTTTT. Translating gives CATSGRAPTGELFF.

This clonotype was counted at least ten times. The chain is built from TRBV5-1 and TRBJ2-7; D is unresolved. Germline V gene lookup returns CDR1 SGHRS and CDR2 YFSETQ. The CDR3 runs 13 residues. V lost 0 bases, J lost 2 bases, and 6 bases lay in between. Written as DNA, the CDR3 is TGCGCCAGCAGCTTGGCCACGACCTACGAGCAGTACTTC. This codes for CASSLATTYEQYF.

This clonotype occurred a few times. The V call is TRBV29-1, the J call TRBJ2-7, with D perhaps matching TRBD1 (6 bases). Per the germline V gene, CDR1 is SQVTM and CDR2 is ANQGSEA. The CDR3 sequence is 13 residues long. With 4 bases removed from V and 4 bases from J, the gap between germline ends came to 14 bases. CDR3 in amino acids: CSVVPRGSYEQYF. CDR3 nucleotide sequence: TGCAGCGTTGTTCCCAGGGGTTCGTACGAGCAGTACTTC.

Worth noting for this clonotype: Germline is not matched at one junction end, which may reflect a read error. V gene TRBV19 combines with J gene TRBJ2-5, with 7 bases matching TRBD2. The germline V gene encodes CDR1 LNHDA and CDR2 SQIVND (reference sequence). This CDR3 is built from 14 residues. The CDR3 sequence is CASTLGTTQETQNF. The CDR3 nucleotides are TGTGCCAGTACCCTAGGGACTACCCAAGAGACCCAGAACTTC.

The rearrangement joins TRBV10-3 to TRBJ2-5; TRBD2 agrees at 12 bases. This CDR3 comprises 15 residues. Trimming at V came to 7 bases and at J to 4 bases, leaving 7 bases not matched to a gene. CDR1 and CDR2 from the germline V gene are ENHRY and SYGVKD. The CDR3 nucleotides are TGTGCCATCAACCCTCTGACTAGCGGGGGAGAGACCCAGTACTTC. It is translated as CAINPLTSGGETQYF.

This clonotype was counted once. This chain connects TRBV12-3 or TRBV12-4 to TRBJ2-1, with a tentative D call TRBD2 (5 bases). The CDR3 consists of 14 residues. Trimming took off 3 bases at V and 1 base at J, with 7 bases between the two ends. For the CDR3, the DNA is TGTGCCAGCAGTTTGGCGGGTTCCTACAATGAGCAGTTCTTC. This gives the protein CASSLAGSYNEQFF.

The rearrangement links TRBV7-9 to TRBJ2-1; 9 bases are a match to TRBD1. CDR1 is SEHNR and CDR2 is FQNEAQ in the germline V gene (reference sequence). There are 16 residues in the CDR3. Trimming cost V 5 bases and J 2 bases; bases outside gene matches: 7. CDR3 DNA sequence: TGTGCCAGCAGCCCCACCGGGACAGGGACCTACAATGAGCAGTTCTTC. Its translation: CASSPTGTGTYNEQFF.

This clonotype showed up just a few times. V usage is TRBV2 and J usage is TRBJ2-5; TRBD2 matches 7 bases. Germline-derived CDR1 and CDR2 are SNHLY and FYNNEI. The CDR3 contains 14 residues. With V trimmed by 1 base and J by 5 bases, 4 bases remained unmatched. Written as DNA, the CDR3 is TGTGCCAGCAGTGAAGGGGCGGGAGCGGAGACCCAGTACTTC. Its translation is CASSEGAGAETQYF.

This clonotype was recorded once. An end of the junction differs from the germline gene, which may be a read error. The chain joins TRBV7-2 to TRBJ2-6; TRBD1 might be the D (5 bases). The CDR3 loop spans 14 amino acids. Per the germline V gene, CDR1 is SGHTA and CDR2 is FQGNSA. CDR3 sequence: CASSLVSGANVLTF. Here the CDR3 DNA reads TGTGCCAGCAGCTTAGTCTCTGGGGCCAACGTCCTGACCTTC.

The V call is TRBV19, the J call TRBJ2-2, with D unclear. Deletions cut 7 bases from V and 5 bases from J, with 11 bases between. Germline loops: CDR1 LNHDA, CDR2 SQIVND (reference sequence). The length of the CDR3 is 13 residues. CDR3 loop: CASTPLETGELFF. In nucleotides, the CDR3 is TGTGCCAGTACCCCGTTAGAAACCGGGGAGCTGTTTTTT.

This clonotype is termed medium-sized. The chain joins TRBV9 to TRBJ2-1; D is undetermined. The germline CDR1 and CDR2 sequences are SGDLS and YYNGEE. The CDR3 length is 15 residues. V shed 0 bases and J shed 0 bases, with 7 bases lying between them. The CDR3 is CASSVEAASYNEQFF. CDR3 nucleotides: TGTGCCAGCAGCGTAGAGGCAGCCTCCTACAATGAGCAGTTCTTC.

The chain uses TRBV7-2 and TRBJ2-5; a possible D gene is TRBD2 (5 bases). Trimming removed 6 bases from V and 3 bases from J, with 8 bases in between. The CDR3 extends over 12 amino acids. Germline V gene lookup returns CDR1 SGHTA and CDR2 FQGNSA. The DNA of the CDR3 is TGTGCCAGCAGTAAGAGGGAAGAGACCCAGTACTTC. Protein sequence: CASSKREETQYF.

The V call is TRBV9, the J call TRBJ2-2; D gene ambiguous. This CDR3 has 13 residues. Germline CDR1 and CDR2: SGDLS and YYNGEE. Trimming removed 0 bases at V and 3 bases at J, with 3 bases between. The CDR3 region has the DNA TGTGCCAGCAGCGTAGAGTACACCGGGGAGCTGTTTTTT. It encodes CASSVEYTGELFF.

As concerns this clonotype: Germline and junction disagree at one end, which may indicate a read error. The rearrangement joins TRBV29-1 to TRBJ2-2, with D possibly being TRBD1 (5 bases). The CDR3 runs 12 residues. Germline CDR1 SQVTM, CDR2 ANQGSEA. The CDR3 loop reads CGVEGVTGELFF. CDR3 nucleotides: TGCGGCGTTGAAGGGGTTACCGGGGAGCTGTTTTTT.

CDR3 residues: CASNSGETDEQFF. As DNA, the CDR3 is TGTGCCAGTAACAGCGGGGAAACAGATGAGCAGTTCTTC. V usage is TRBV19 and J usage is TRBJ2-1, with TRBD2 matching over 7 bases. Germline CDR1 LNHDA, CDR2 SQIVND (reference sequence). The CDR3 totals 13 residues. The V gene end was trimmed by 7 bases and the J gene end by 8 bases; junction bases not matched to a gene: 8. Combining the CDR3 with reference TRBV19 and TRBJ2-1 gives the whole variable domain DGGITQSPKYLFRKEGQNVTLSCEQNLNHDAMYWYRQDPGQGLRLIYYSQIVNDFQKGDIAEGYSVSREKKESFPLTVTSAQKNPTAFYLCASNSGETDEQFFGPGTRLTVL.

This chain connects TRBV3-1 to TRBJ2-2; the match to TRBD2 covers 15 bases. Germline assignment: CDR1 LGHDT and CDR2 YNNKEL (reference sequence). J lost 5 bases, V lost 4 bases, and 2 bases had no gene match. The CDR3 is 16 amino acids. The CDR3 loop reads CASSRTSGRVTGELFF. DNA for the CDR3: TGTGCCAGCAGCCGGACTAGCGGGAGGGTGACCGGGGAGCTGTTTTTT.

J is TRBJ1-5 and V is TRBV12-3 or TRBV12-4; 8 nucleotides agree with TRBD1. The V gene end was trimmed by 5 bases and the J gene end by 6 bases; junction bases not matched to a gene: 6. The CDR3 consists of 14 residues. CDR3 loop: CASSRQGPGQPQHF. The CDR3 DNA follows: TGTGCCAGCAGTAGACAGGGGCCTGGTCAGCCCCAGCATTTT.

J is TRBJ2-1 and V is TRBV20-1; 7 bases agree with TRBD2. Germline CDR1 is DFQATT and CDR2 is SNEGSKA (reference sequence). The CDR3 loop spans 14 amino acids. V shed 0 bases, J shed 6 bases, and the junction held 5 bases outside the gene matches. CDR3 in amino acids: CSAREEGRGNEQFF. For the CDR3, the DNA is TGCAGTGCTAGAGAAGAAGGGAGGGGCAATGAGCAGTTCTTC.